This T cell receptor (beta chain) is drawn from a study of shared clonotypes between healthy human individuals. Repertoires were generated with immunoSEQ multiplex PCR, while TCRdb's copy carries only in-frame clones and drops some. In the table there are approximately 350,000 clones, 74% of which are singletons. The CDR3 runs to 18 residues. Germline V CDR1 and CDR2: SGHRS, YFSETQ. V gave up 0 bases and J gave up 1 base, with 19 bases separating them. The sample holds many counts of this clone. This clonotype was sampled from a man aged 25-45 years in good health. What was sequenced was memory CD4+ T cells sorted from blood. Subset reported: CD45RA-negative fraction. This rearrangement joins TRBV5-1 to TRBJ2-5; possible D gene TRBD2, 5 bases. DNA of the CDR3: TGCGCCAGCAGCTTGGTTACATCGGCGTCACGGGGCCAAGAGACCCAGTACTTC. Amino acid sequence: CASSLVTSASRGQETQYF.